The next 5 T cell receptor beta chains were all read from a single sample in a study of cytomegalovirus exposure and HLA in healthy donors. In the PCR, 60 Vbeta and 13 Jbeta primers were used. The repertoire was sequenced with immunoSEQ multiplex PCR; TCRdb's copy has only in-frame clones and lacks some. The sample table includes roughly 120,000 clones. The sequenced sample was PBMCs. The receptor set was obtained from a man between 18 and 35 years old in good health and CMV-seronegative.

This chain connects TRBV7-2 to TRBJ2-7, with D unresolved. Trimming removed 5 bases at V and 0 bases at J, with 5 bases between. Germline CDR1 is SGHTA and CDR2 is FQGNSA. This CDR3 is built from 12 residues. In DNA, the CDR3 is TGTGCCAGCAGCGCCAGCTCCTACGAGCAGTACTTC. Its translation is CASSASSYEQYF.

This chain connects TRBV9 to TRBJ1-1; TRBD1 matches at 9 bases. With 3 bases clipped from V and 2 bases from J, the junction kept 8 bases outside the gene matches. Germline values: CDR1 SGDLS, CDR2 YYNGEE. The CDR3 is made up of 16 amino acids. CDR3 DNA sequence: TGTGCCAGCAGCGAGGGGACAGGGACTTTCAACACTGAAGCTTTCTTT. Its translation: CASSEGTGTFNTEAFF. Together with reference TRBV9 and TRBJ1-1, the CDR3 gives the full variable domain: DSGVTQTPKHLITATGQRVTLRCSPRSGDLSVYWYQQSLDQGLQFLIQYYNGEERAKGNILERFSAQQFPDLHSELNLSSLELGDSALYFCASSEGTGTFNTEAFFGQGTRLTVV.

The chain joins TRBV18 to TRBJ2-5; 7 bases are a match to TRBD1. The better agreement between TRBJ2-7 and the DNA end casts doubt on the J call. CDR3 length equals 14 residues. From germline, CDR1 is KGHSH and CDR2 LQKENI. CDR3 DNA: TGTGCCAGCTTCCGGACCGGGGCAGGGGGCGAGCAGTACTTC. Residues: CASFRTGAGGEQYF.

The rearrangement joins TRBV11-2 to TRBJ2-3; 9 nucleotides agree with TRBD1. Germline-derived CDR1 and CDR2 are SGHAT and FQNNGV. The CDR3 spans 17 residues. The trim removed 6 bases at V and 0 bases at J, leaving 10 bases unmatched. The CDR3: CASRSGTGLTSTDTQYF. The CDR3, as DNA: TGTGCCAGCAGATCCGGGACAGGGCTCACTAGCACAGATACGCAGTATTTT. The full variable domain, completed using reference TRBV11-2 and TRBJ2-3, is EAGVAQSPRYKIIEKRQSVAFWCNPISGHATLYWYQQILGQGPKLLIQFQNNGVVDDSQLPKDRFSAERLKGVDSTLKIQPAKLEDSAVYLCASRSGTGLTSTDTQYFGPGTRLTVL.

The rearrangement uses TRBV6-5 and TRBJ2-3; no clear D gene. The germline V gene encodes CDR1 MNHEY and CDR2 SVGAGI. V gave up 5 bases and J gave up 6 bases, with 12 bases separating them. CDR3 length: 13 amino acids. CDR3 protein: CASSGSTRDTQYF. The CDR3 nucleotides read TGTGCCAGCAGTGGCTCTACGAGGGATACGCAGTATTTT.